This TCR beta chain was observed in a study of monozygotic twins with inflammatory bowel disease (dated by TCRdb to between 2018 and 2020). Describing the broader study: The full study comprised some 30 monozygotic twin pairs: nine German pairs (four IBD-concordant, five IBD-discordant) and 19 IBD-discordant Danish pairs. The search for disease-associated traits relied mainly on comparing, within discordant pairs, IBD patients with their genetically identical healthy co-twins. Each individual had, on average, about 151 000 unique TCRalpha sequences and 181 000 unique TCRbeta sequences available for analysis.

Remarks on this clonotype: It has no known antigen specificity.

The library was generated by 5' RACE. For each TCR library, approximately 3.5 ug of total RNA was used. For each sample, cDNA synthesis with SMARTScribe reverse transcriptase was split into eight separate reactions. Unique molecular identifiers containing a 6-nucleotide sample barcode were introduced through template switching during cDNA synthesis. TCRalpha and TCRbeta cDNA was amplified by two nested PCRs of about 15 and 9 cycles, with bead purification after each PCR. Before amplification, the cDNA was treated with uracil DNA-glycosylase and purified using the QIAquick PCR purification kit. In the second PCR, Illumina TruSeq-compatible adapters and sample-specific barcodes were added. TapeStation and Qubit were used to check library quality and concentration, and around 4.7 ng of each library was pooled. Pooled libraries were sequenced on an Illumina HiSeq2500 single-index Rapid Run with 2 x 100 bp reads and custom sequencing primers. As for the original processing: UMI-based consensus assembly with MiGEC version 1.2.6 was used to correct PCR and sequencing errors. V(D)J alignment, clonotype assembly and CDR3 extraction were performed with MiXCR version 2.1.1. To normalise gene usage, clonotype sharing and MAIT/NKT TCR abundance, the analysis used the top 1000, 10 000 and 20 000 clonotypes per sample. After downsampling to 27 000 UMIs, diversity was calculated as the inverse Simpson index using the vegan R package. Statistical testing used paired Mann-Whitney U tests on the discordant twin pairs and applied Benjamini-Hochberg correction for multiple testing. The reads were reprocessed in TCRdb, with one entry per CDR3 protein sequence and no accompanying DNA. These V and J calls rely on TCRdb rather than the paper's analysis. The table of this sample itemizes hundreds of thousands of distinct CDR3 sequences. 2.4% of the sample is in the top ten clones.

An approximately 2.5 ml peripheral blood sample was drawn into PAXgene tubes per donor and stored at -80°C. Without any T cell sorting, total RNA was extracted from whole blood using the PAXgene blood miRNA kit on an automated QIAcube. Peripheral blood from monozygotic twin pairs, either concordant or discordant for inflammatory bowel disease, underwent deep TCRalpha and TCRbeta repertoire profiling that used unique molecular barcoding. Smoking habits were recorded for all twin pairs, and each individual was classified as a current, former or never smoker. The paper's findings and limits, for the study overall: IBD patients shared fewer clonotypes with other individuals than healthy twins did, most markedly in patients showing signs of disease activity. The analysis was unable to tell apart different T cell subtypes. No difference in repertoire similarity was observed between concordant and discordant twins, possibly owing to limited statistical power. TCRbeta repertoire diversity, by inverse Simpson index, was decreased in IBD patients compared with their healthy co-twins. Differing immunosuppressive treatments among patients may have added background noise and inter-individual variability to the repertoires. The results gave no support for a single strong signal or clonotype linked to IBD.

The CDR3 goes from the cysteine to the phenylalanine over 12 residues. DNA is not on record. For CDR1 and CDR2, the germline V gene (reference sequence) lists DFQATT and SNEGSKA. The chain links TRBV20-1 with TRBJ1-5. This sequence originates from a human donor with ulcerative colitis or Crohn's disease, or a healthy co-twin of an affected twin (not recorded which). Sequencing was done on a sample of blood. This receptor has the CDR3 CSASGYYQPQHF.